The clone carrying this T cell receptor beta chain was picked up one time. Its cognate antigen is unknown. The CDR3 runs 13 residues. Trimming stripped 3 bases from V and 0 bases from J, with 4 bases between. The germline CDR1 and CDR2 sequences are SGHTA and FQGTGA. These data originate in a study of shared clonotypes between healthy human individuals. All donors qualified as healthy HIV-negative adults and had experienced no recent acute infections or vaccinations. With unsorted samples, genomic DNA was obtained from about 100 million PBMCs. Generated by immunoSEQ multiplex PCR, the TCRdb table keeps only in-frame clones and is missing some. This table holds a few hundred thousand clones, around 81% found once. Study-wide results and caveats: Sample collection involved blood only; tissue repertoires are likely different. The expectation was that sequencing depth would affect clonotype sharing among donors.

This rearrangement joins TRBV7-3 to TRBJ2-3; no clear D gene. The sample comprised PBMCs. The TCR originated in a woman aged 40 to 50 in good health. Some clones in this sample may be carry-over from other donors' samples. CDR3 DNA: TGTGCCAGCAGCTTGGCCAGCACAGATACGCAGTATTTT. Translation: CASSLASTDTQYF.